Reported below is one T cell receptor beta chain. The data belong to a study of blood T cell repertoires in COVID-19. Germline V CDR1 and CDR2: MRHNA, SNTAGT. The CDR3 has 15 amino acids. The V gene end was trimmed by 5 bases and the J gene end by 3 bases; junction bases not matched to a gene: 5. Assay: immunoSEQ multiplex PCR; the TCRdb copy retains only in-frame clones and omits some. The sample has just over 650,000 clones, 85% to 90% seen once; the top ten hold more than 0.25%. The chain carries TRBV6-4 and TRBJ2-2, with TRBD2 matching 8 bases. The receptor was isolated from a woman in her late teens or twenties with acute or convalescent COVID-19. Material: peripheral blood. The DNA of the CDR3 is TGTGCCAGCAGTCAACTAGCGGACTACACCGGGGAGCTGTTTTTT. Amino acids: CASSQLADYTGELFF.